This section outlines one TCR beta chain sequence together with its context. This sample was taken from a study of Graves' ophthalmopathy and Graves' hyperthyroidism. Aged 18 to 65, the patients with hyperthyroidism had under 2 months' duration and were newly diagnosed. Researchers turned away patients with other autoimmune diseases, uncontrolled infections, pregnancy or lactation. V was clipped by 2 bases and J by 1 base; unmatched bases: 2. Looked up from germline, CDR1 is ENHRY and CDR2 is SYGVKD. The CDR3 is 18 amino acids. Researchers took RNA transcripts and amplified TCR beta CDR3 regions from them. First-round RT-PCR employed HTBI primers, with a second-round multiplex PCR after it. TCRdb recomputed calls from the multiplex PCR reads with MiXCR, one row per CDR3 protein. The table lists about 590,000 distinct CDR3 sequences, about two fifths of them singletons.

This chain uses TRBV10-3 with TRBJ2-6; 13 bases map to TRBD2. The sequencing sample was made of peripheral blood or thyroid tissue (not recorded which). The TCR originated in an adult man with Graves' hyperthyroidism. CDR3 nucleotide sequence: TGTGCCATCAGTGAGGGGACTAGCGGGATTTCTGGGGCCAACGTCCTGACTTTC. Translation gives CAISEGTSGISGANVLTF.